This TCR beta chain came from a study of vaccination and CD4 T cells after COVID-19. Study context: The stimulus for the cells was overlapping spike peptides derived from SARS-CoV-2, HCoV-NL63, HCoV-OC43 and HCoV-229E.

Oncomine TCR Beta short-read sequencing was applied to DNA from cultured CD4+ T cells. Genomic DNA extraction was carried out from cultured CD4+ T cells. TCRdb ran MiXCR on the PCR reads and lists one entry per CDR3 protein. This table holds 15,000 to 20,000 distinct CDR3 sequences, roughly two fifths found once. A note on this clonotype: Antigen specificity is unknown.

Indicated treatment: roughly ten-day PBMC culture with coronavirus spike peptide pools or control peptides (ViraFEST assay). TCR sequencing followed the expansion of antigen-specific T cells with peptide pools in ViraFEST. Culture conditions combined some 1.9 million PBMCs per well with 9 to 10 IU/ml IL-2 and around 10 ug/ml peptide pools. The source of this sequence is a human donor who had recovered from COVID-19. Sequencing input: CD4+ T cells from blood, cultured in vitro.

This CDR3 reads CSAEPTAAITDTQYF. The CDR3 region has the DNA TGCAGTGCCGAACCCACAGCAGCTATCACAGATACGCAGTATTTT. This sequence joins TRBV20-1 and TRBJ2-3; D ambiguous. Germline V gene data show CDR1 as DFQATT and CDR2 as SNEGSKA (reference sequence). This CDR3 is 15 amino acids long. The V end was cut by 6 bases, the J end by 2 bases, with 18 bases between.